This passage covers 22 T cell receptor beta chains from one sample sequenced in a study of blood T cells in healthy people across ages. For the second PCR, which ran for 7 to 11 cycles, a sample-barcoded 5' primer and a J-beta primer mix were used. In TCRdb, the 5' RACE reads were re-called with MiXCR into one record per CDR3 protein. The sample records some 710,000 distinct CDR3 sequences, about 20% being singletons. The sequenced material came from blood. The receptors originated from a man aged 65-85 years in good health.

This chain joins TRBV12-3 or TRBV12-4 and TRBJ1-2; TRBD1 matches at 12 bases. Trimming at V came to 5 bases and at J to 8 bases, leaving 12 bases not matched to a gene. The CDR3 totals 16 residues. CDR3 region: CASSMDSGTGGWGYTF. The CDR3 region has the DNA TGTGCCAGCAGTATGGATTCCGGGACAGGGGGCTGGGGCTACACCTTC.

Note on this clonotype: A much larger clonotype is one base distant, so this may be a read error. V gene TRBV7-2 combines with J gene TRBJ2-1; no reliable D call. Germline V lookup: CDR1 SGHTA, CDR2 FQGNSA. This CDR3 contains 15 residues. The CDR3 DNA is TGTGCCAGCAGCTTAGCGGGAATCACCTACAATGGGCAGTTCTTC. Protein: CASSLAGITYNGQFF.

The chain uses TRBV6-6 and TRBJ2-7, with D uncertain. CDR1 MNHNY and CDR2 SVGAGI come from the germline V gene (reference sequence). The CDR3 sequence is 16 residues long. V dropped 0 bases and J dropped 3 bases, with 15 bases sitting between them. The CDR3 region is CASSYSSPGLSYEQYF. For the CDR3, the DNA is TGTGCCAGCAGTTACTCGAGCCCCGGTTTAAGCTACGAGCAGTACTTC.

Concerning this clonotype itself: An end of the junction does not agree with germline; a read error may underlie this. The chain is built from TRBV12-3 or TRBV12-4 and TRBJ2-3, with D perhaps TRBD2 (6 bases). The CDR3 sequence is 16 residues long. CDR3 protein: CASSPIGRAGTDAQYF. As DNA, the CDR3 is TGTGCCAGCAGTCCAATTGGACGAGCGGGCACAGATGCGCAGTATTTT.

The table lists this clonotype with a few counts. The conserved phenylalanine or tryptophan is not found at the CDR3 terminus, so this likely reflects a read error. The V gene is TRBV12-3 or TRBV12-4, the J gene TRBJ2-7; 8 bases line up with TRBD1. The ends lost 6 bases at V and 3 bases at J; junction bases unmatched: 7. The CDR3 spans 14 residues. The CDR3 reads CASSYNTGGYEQYL. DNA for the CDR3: TGTGCCAGCAGCTATAATACAGGGGGCTACGAGCAGTACCTC.

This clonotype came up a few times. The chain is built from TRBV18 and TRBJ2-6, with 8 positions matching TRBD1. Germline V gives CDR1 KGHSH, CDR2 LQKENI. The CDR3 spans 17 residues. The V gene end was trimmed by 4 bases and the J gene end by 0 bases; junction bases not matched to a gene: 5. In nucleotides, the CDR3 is TGTGCCAGCTCACTTGGGACAGGTGTCTCTGGGGCCAACGTCCTGACTTTC. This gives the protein CASSLGTGVSGANVLTF.

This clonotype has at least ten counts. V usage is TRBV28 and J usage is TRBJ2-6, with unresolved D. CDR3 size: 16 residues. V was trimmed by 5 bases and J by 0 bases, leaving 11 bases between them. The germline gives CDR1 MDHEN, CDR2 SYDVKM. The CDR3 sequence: CASSPYGDSGANVLTF. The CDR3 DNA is TGTGCCAGCAGTCCCTACGGAGACTCTGGGGCCAACGTCCTGACTTTC. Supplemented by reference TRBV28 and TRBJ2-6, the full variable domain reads DVKVTQSSRYLVKRTGEKVFLECVQDMDHENMFWYRQDPGLGLRLIYFSYDVKMKEKGDIPEGYSVSREKKERFSLILESASTNQTSMYLCASSPYGDSGANVLTFGAGSRLTVL.

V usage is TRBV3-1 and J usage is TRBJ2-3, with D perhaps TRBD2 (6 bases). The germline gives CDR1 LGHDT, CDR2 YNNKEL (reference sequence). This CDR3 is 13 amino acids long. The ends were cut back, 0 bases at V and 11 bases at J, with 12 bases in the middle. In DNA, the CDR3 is TGTGCCAGCAGCCAAGATCAGCGGGTGTTGCAGTATTTT. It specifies CASSQDQRVLQYF.

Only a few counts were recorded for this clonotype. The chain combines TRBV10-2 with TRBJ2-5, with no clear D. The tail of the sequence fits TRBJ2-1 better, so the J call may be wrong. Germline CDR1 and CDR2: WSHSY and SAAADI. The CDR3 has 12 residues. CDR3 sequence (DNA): TGCGCCAGCAGTGACGGAACCAATGAGCAGTTCTTC. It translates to CASSDGTNEQFF.

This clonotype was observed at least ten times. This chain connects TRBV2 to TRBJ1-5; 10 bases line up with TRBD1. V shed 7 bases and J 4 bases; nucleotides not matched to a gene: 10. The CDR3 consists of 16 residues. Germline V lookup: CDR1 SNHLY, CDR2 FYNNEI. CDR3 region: CASNRDRGFMNQPQHF. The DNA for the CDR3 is TGTGCCAGCAACCGGGACAGGGGATTTATGAATCAGCCCCAGCATTTT.

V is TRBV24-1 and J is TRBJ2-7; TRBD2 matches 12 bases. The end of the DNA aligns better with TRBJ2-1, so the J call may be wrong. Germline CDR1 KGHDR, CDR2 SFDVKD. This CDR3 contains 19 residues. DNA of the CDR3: TGTGCCACCAGTGATGGACTAGCGGGGCGCCGTCGGGGGATCAATGAGCAGTTCTTC. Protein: CATSDGLAGRRRGINEQFF.

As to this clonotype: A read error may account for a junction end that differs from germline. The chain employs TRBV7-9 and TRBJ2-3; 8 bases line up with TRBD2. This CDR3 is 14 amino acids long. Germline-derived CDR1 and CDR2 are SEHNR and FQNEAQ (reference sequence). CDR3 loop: CASSPRGGTDAQYF. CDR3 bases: TGTGCCAGCAGCCCCCGGGGGGGAACAGATGCGCAGTATTTT.

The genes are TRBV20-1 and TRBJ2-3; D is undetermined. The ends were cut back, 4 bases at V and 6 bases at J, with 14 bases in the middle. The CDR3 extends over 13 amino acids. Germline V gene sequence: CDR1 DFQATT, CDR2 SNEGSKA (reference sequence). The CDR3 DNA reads TGCAGTGCTACCGAGCTTCAGTGGGATACGCAGTATTTT. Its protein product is CSATELQWDTQYF.

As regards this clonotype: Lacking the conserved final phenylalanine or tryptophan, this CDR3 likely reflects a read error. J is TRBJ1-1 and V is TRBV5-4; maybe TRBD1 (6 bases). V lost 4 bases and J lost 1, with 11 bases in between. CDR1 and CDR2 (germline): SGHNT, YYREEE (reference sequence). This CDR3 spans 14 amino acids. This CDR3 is CASSPDSRNTEAFS. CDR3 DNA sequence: TGTGCCAGCAGCCCGGACAGCCGGAACACTGAAGCTTTCTCT.

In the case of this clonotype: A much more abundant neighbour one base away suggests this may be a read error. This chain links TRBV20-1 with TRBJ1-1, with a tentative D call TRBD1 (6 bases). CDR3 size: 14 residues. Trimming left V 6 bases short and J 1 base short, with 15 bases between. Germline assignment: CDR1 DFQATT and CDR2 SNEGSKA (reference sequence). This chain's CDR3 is CSAGQQGQNTEAFF. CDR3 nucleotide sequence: TGCAGTGCCGGCCAACAGGGACAGAACACTGAAGCTTTCTTT.

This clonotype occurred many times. CDR3 amino acids: CASSYGRGQFF. DNA of the CDR3: TGTGCCAGCAGTTACGGGAGGGGGCAGTTCTTC. V and J are TRBV6-6 and TRBJ2-1; 7 positions match TRBD2. This CDR3 contains 11 residues. Trimming removed 2 bases from V and 12 bases from J; junction bases left unmatched: 1. Germline CDR1 MNHNY, CDR2 SVGAGI (reference sequence).

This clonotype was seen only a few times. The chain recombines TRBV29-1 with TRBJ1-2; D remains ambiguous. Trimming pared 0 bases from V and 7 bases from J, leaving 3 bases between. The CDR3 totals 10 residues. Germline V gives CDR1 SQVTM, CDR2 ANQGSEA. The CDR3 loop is CSVEESGYTF. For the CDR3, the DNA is TGCAGCGTTGAAGAGAGTGGCTACACCTTC.

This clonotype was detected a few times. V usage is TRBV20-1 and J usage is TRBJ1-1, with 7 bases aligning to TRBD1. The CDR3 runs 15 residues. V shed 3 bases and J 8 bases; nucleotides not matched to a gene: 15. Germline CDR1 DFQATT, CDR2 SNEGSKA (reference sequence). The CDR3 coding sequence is TGCAGTGCTAGGGCCACAGGGGAGGGGAGGTTCGAAGCTTTCTTT. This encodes CSARATGEGRFEAFF.

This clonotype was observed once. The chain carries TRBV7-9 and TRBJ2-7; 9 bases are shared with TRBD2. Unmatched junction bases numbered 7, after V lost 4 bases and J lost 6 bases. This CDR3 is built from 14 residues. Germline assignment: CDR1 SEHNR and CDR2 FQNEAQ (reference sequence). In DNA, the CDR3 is TGTGCCAGCAGCTCGTCGACTAGCGGCATCGAGCAGTACTTC. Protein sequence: CASSSSTSGIEQYF. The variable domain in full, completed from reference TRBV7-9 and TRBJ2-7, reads DTGVSQNPRHKITKRGQNVTFRCDPISEHNRLYWYRQTLGQGPEFLTYFQNEAQLEKSRLLSDRFSAERPKGSFSTLEIQRTEQGDSAMYLCASSSSTSGIEQYFGPGTRLTVT.

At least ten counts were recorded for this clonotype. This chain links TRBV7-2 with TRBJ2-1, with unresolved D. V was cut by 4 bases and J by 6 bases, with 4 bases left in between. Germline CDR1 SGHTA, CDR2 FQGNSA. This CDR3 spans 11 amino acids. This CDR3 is CASSSINEQFF. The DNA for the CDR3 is TGTGCCAGCAGCTCTATCAATGAGCAGTTCTTC.

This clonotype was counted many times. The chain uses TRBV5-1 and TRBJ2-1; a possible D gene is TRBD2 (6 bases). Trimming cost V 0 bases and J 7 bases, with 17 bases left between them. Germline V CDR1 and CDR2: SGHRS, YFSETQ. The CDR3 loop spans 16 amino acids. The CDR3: CASSLVFAGRRNEQFF. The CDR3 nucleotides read TGCGCCAGCAGCTTGGTATTTGCGGGGCGGAGGAATGAGCAGTTCTTC.

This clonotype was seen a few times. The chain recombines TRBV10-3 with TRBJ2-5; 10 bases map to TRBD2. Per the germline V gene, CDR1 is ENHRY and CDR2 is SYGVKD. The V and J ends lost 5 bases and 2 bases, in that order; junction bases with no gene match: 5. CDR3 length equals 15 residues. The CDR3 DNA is TGTGCCATCAGTAATAGCGGGGGGACACAAGAGACCCAGTACTTC. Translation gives CAISNSGGTQETQYF.